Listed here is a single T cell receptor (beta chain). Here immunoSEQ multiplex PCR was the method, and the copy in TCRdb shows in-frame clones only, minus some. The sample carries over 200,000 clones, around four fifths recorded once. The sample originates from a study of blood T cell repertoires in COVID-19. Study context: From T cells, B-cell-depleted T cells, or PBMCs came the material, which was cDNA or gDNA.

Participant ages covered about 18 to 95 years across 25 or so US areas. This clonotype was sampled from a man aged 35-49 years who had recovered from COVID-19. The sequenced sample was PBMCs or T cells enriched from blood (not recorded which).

This CDR3 is CASSLDQGGHGYTF. The DNA of the CDR3 is TGTGCCAGCAGCTTAGATCAAGGCGGGCATGGCTACACCTTC. The chain links TRBV11-2 to TRBJ1-2, with D hard to call. The CDR3 loop spans 14 amino acids. V was clipped by 0 bases and J by 6 bases, with 11 bases between them. CDR1 and CDR2 (germline): SGHAT, FQNNGV.